The clone carrying this T cell receptor beta chain was counted only a few times. What it recognizes is unknown. TCRdb independently ran MiXCR on the RT-PCR reads; one entry per CDR3 protein. The sample records about 180,000 distinct CDR3 sequences, about 10% being singletons. This specimen belongs to a study of response to subunit inactivated influenza vaccine. Study observations and caveats: Authors suggested each seasonal influenza vaccination recruits few new T cells.

CDR1 and CDR2 (germline): DFQATT, SNEGSKA (reference sequence). This CDR3 has 14 amino acids. Trimming took 0 bases from V and 5 from J, leaving 12 bases between them. J is TRBJ2-3 and V is TRBV20-1; possible D gene TRBD2, 5 bases. Specimen: CD8+ T cells sorted from PBMCs, collected less than 30 months after vaccination. The clonotype originates from a man between 45 and 75 years old who received an inactivated influenza vaccine. CDR3 in amino acids: CSARDLEGGDTQYF. CDR3 sequence (DNA): TGCAGTGCTAGAGATCTCGAGGGTGGAGATACGCAGTATTTT.